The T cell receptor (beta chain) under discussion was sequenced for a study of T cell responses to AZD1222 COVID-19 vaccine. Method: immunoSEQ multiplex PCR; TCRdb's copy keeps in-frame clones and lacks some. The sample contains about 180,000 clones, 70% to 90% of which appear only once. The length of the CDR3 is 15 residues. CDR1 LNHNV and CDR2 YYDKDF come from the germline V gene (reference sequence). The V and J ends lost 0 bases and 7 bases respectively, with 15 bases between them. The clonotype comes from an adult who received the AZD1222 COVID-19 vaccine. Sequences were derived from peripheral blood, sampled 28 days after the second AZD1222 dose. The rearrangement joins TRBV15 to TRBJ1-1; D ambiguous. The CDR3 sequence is CATSRDKGAALEAFF. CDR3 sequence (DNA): TGTGCCACCAGCAGAGATAAGGGAGCGGCCCTTGAAGCTTTCTTT.